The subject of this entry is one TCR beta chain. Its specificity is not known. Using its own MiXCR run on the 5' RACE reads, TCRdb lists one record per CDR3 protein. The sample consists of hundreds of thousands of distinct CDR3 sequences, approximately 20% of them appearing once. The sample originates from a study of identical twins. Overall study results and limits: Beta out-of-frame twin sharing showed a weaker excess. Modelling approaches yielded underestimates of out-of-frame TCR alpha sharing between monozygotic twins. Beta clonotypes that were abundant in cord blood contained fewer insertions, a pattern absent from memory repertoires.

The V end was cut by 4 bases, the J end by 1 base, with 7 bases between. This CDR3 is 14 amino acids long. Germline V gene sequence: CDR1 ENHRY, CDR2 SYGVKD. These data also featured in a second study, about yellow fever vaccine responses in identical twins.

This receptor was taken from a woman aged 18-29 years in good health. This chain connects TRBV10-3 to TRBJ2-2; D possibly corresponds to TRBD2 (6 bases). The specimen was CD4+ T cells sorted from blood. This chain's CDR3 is CAISGGVNTGELFF. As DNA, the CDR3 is TGTGCCATCAGTGGCGGGGTGAACACCGGGGAGCTGTTTTTT.